Following are 26 T cell receptor beta chains from one sample sequenced in a study of shared clonotypes between healthy human individuals. Clones were read by immunoSEQ multiplex PCR, and TCRdb kept only the in-frame ones, dropping some. The data show about half a million clones, approximately 81% seen once. Sequenced sample: PBMCs. The receptors come from a middle-aged woman in good health. Some clones in this sample may be carry-over from other donors' samples.

The genes are TRBV5-1 and TRBJ1-1; 12 bases line up with TRBD1. V shed 4 bases and J 0 bases; nucleotides not matched to a gene: 4. Germline V gene lookup returns CDR1 SGHRS and CDR2 YFSETQ. The CDR3 is 16 residues long. CDR3 sequence (DNA): TGCGCCAGCAGCACGGGACAGGGGGCTCTGAACACTGAAGCTTTCTTT. It encodes CASSTGQGALNTEAFF.

This clone turned up a few times. This sequence joins TRBV2 and TRBJ1-2, with a weak D call TRBD1 (5 bases). Trimming stripped 7 bases from V and 1 base from J, with 10 bases between. The germline CDR1 and CDR2 sequences are SNHLY and FYNNEI. This CDR3 is 13 amino acids long. CDR3 DNA: TGTGCCAGCACAGGGAATATTAACTATGGCTACACCTTC. Protein: CASTGNINYGYTF. Complete variable domain (other parts from reference TRBV2 and TRBJ1-2): EPEVTQTPSHQVTQMGQEVILRCVPISNHLYFYWYRQILGQKVEFLVSFYNNEISEKSEIFDDQFSVERPDGSNFTLKIRSTKLEDSAMYFCASTGNINYGYTFGSGTRLTVV.

V is TRBV28 and J is TRBJ2-7; perhaps TRBD2 as D (6 bases). Germline CDR1 is MDHEN and CDR2 is SYDVKM. V gave up 6 bases and J gave up 4 bases, with 22 bases separating them. This CDR3 spans 16 amino acids. DNA for the CDR3: TGTGCCAGCAGGCTCAATGGCGTTGGGAGGAGTTACGAGCAGTACTTC. Translation: CASRLNGVGRSYEQYF. Together with reference TRBV28 and TRBJ2-7, the CDR3 gives the full variable domain: DVKVTQSSRYLVKRTGEKVFLECVQDMDHENMFWYRQDPGLGLRLIYFSYDVKMKEKGDIPEGYSVSREKKERFSLILESASTNQTSMYLCASRLNGVGRSYEQYFGPGTRLTVT.

The chain carries TRBV18 and TRBJ1-1, with 10 bases aligning to TRBD1. V dropped 0 bases and J dropped 3; count of bases not matched to a gene: 7. The CDR3 length is 17 residues. Germline V gives CDR1 KGHSH, CDR2 LQKENI. CDR3 nucleotide sequence: TGTGCCAGCTCACCACCGGGACAGGGGTTTTGGGACACTGAAGCTTTCTTT. Protein sequence: CASSPPGQGFWDTEAFF. The whole variable domain, filled in from reference TRBV18 and TRBJ1-1, reads NAGVMQNPRHLVRRRGQEARLRCSPMKGHSHVYWYRQLPEEGLKFMVYLQKENIIDESGMPKERFSAEFPKEGPSILRIQQVVRGDSAAYFCASSPPGQGFWDTEAFFGQGTRLTVV.

This chain connects TRBV11-2 to TRBJ1-2, with D possibly being TRBD1 (6 bases). The germline V and J ends were trimmed by 4 bases and 0 bases, with 12 bases remaining between them. Germline lookup yields CDR1 SGHAT and CDR2 FQNNGV. The CDR3 totals 15 residues. The CDR3 DNA reads TGTGCCAGCAGCTCCCCGGGACAAGCTAACTATGGCTACACCTTC. Its translation: CASSSPGQANYGYTF.

V is TRBV27 and J is TRBJ1-2, with D unclear. V lost 2 bases, J lost 4 bases, and 14 bases lay in between. This CDR3 contains 15 residues. Germline-derived CDR1 and CDR2 are MNHEY and SMNVEV (reference sequence). Here the CDR3 DNA reads TGTGCCAGCAGTTTAAGCAGGTTATCCCCCTATGGCTACACCTTC. Translation gives CASSLSRLSPYGYTF.

This rearrangement joins TRBV7-9 to TRBJ2-7, with 10 bases that match TRBD1. The CDR3 spans 15 residues. The J segment lost 6 bases and the V segment lost 2 bases, leaving 7 bases of the junction unmatched. The V gene's germline CDR1 is SEHNR and CDR2 FQNEAQ (reference sequence). The CDR3 DNA follows: TGTGCCAGCAGCTTACCCGGGACAGGGGCTCGCGAGCAGTACTTC. The encoded protein is CASSLPGTGAREQYF. The full variable domain, rest sourced from reference TRBV7-9 and TRBJ2-7, is DTGVSQNPRHKITKRGQNVTFRCDPISEHNRLYWYRQTLGQGPEFLTYFQNEAQLEKSRLLSDRFSAERPKGSFSTLEIQRTEQGDSAMYLCASSLPGTGAREQYFGPGTRLTVT.

The genes are TRBV6-1 and TRBJ1-2; D is ambiguous. This CDR3 region has 14 residues. CDR1 and CDR2 from the germline V gene are MNHNS and SASEGT. Trimming took 1 base from V and 4 from J, leaving 10 bases between them. This CDR3 reads CASSEVEVTYGYTF. CDR3 DNA: TGTGCCAGCAGTGAAGTAGAGGTAACCTATGGCTACACCTTC.

This clone was counted once. This sequence joins TRBV7-7 and TRBJ2-1, with 13 positions matching TRBD2. Germline V gives CDR1 SSHAT, CDR2 FNYEAQ (reference sequence). The CDR3 extends over 16 amino acids. The ends lost 6 bases at V and 6 bases at J; junction bases unmatched: 8. The CDR3 DNA sequence: TGTGCCAGCAGTCCCGGGACTAGCGGGACCGGCAATGAGCAGTTCTTC. Translating it yields CASSPGTSGTGNEQFF.

J is TRBJ2-1 and V is TRBV4-1; 16 bases agree with TRBD2. Losses at the gene ends were 3 bases for V and 6 bases for J; bases not matched to a gene: 11. In germline, CDR1 is MGHRA, CDR2 YSYEKL. The CDR3 covers 19 residues. CDR3 nucleotide sequence: TGCGCCAGCAGCCAGACGGGGACTAGCGGGAGGGGAGTAGGCAATGAGCAGTTCTTC. Amino acid sequence: CASSQTGTSGRGVGNEQFF.

The V and J genes are TRBV5-6 and TRBJ2-4, with D perhaps TRBD1 or TRBD2 (5 bases each). The V and J ends lost 0 bases and 14 bases respectively, with 12 bases between them. Germline CDR1 is SGHDT and CDR2 is YYEEEE. CDR3 length: 12 amino acids. The CDR3: CASSLGGTAEYF. In nucleotides, the CDR3 is TGTGCCAGCAGCTTGGGGGGGACGGCGGAGTACTTC.

With respect to this clone: It is likely a read error: a sequence one base away is far more abundant. V usage is TRBV29-1 and J usage is TRBJ1-1; possibly TRBD1 for D (5 bases). V dropped 4 bases and J dropped 6 bases, with 15 bases sitting between them. The CDR3 has 13 amino acids. The V gene's germline CDR1 is SQVTM and CDR2 ANQGSEA. CDR3 amino acids: CSVVMTEGSEAFF. For the CDR3, the DNA is TGCAGCGTTGTTATGACAGAGGGCTCTGAAGCTTTCTTT.

The chain couples TRBV27 to TRBJ2-7; the D gene is possibly TRBD2 (6 bases). Deletions cut 3 bases from V and 2 bases from J, with 14 bases between. CDR1 is MNHEY and CDR2 is SMNVEV in the germline V gene (reference sequence). This CDR3 comprises 15 residues. CDR3 residues: CASSFRREIPYEQYF. The CDR3 region has the DNA TGTGCCAGCAGTTTTCGACGGGAGATCCCCTACGAGCAGTACTTC.

The chain has TRBV5-4 and TRBJ1-2; D is unclear. The CDR3 extends over 15 amino acids. Per the germline V gene, CDR1 is SGHNT and CDR2 is YYREEE (reference sequence). Trimming removed 3 bases at V and 1 base at J, with 13 bases between. The DNA for the CDR3 is TGTGCCAGCAGCTCGGCAGAGAACTTTAACTATGGCTACACCTTC. This gives the protein CASSSAENFNYGYTF. Using reference TRBV5-4 and TRBJ1-2 for the parts outside the CDR3, the full variable domain is ETGVTQSPTHLIKTRGQQVTLRCSSQSGHNTVSWYQQALGQGPQFIFQYYREEENGRGNFPPRFSGLQFPNYSSELNVNALELDDSALYLCASSSAENFNYGYTFGSGTRLTVV.

The sample holds many counts of this clone. In nucleotides, the CDR3 is TGTGCCAGCAGCTTAGCAGCTAGCGGATTCACAGATACGCAGTATTTT. Its translation: CASSLAASGFTDTQYF. The chain links TRBV7-6 to TRBJ2-3, with TRBD2 matching over 7 bases. Germline CDR1 SGHVS, CDR2 FNYEAQ. The CDR3 has 16 amino acids. Trimming cost V 0 bases and J 2 bases; bases outside gene matches: 5.

In this sample, this clone turned up once. V is TRBV5-4 and J is TRBJ2-7; 8 bases map to TRBD1. After removal of 4 bases from V and 3 bases from J, the junction contained 6 bases not matched to a gene. This CDR3 is 14 amino acids long. Per the germline V gene, CDR1 is SGHNT and CDR2 is YYREEE (reference sequence). Written as DNA, the CDR3 is TGTGCCAGCAGCGTTGGACAGGGAGTCTACGAGCAGTACTTC. This sequence encodes CASSVGQGVYEQYF.

J is TRBJ1-4 and V is TRBV7-9; D ambiguous. CDR1 is SEHNR and CDR2 is FQNEAQ in the germline V gene (reference sequence). Trimming removed 2 bases from V and 13 bases from J, with 11 bases in between. This CDR3 has 12 amino acids. Here the CDR3 DNA reads TGTGCCAGCAGCTTAAGGGATGAGGGACTGTTTTTT. Its protein is CASSLRDEGLFF.

About this clone itself: At one end the junction does not follow the germline gene, possibly because of a read error. The V gene is TRBV30, the J gene TRBJ1-6; D remains ambiguous. The CDR3 is made up of 16 amino acids. Germline V gives CDR1 GTSNPN, CDR2 SVGIG (reference sequence). This CDR3 reads CAWSPLDIFYNSPFHF. CDR3 DNA: TGTGCCTGGAGTCCTCTAGACATCTTCTATAATTCACCCTTCCACTTT. Combining the CDR3 with reference TRBV30 and TRBJ1-6 gives the whole variable domain SQTIHQWPATLVQPVGSPLSLECTVEGTSNPNLYWYRQAAGRGLQLLFYSVGIGQISSEVPQNLSASRPQDRQFILSSKKLLLSDSGFYLCAWSPLDIFYNSPFHFGNGTRLTVT.

The DNA for the CDR3 is TGTGCCAGCAGCGCAAGAGGGACTAGAGGTAATGAGCAGTTCTTC. It codes for CASSARGTRGNEQFF. The chain carries TRBV9 and TRBJ2-1, with 8 positions matching TRBD2. Per the germline V gene, CDR1 is SGDLS and CDR2 is YYNGEE. The V gene end was trimmed by 3 bases and the J gene end by 7 bases; junction bases not matched to a gene: 9. The CDR3 spans 15 residues.

The chain is built from TRBV14 and TRBJ1-4; possibly TRBD1 for D (5 bases). CDR1 and CDR2 from the germline V gene are SGHDN and FVKESK. The CDR3 extends over 13 amino acids. Trimming removed 4 bases from V and 5 bases from J, with 8 bases in between. CDR3 bases: TGTGCCAGCAGCCGGGGCACGAATGAAAAACTGTTTTTT. As protein: CASSRGTNEKLFF. Together with reference TRBV14 and TRBJ1-4, the CDR3 gives the full variable domain: EAGVTQFPSHSVIEKGQTVTLRCDPISGHDNLYWYRRVMGKEIKFLLHFVKESKQDESGMPNNRFLAERTGGTYSTLKVQPAELEDSGVYFCASSRGTNEKLFFGSGTQLSVL.

This clone has a count of ten or more. This may come from a read error, since a much larger clone is one base off. The J gene is TRBJ1-5, the V gene TRBV30, with D tentatively TRBD1 (6 bases). This CDR3 has 14 amino acids. In germline, CDR1 is GTSNPN, CDR2 SVGIG (reference sequence). CDR3 sequence reads: CAWSTGTLNRPQHF. The CDR3 bases are TGTGCCTGGAGTACCGGGACACTAAATCGGCCCCAGCATTTT.

This clone was observed a single time. This chain links TRBV6-4 with TRBJ1-2; D is undetermined. The V and J ends lost 3 bases and 8 bases respectively, with 10 bases between them. The CDR3 sequence is 12 residues long. The germline V gene encodes CDR1 MRHNA and CDR2 SNTAGT. The DNA for the CDR3 is TGTGCCAGCAGTGATCGGGGAGGCGGCTACACCTTC. Its translation is CASSDRGGGYTF.

The chain has TRBV5-4 and TRBJ2-1; 9 nucleotides agree with TRBD2. Germline V gives CDR1 SGHNT, CDR2 YYREEE (reference sequence). This CDR3 region has 17 residues. Trimming removed 3 bases from V and 4 bases from J; junction bases left unmatched: 11. The CDR3 region is CASSSNPSGAGYNEQFF. CDR3 in DNA: TGTGCCAGCAGCTCTAACCCTAGCGGGGCAGGATACAATGAGCAGTTCTTC.

On this clone: An end of the junction does not agree with germline; a read error may underlie this. This sequence joins TRBV7-9 and TRBJ1-5; the D gene is possibly TRBD1 (5 bases). This CDR3 comprises 12 residues. From germline, CDR1 is SEHNR and CDR2 FQNEAQ (reference sequence). The CDR3 loop reads CACSWGDQPQHF. The DNA of the CDR3 is TGTGCCTGCAGTTGGGGGGATCAGCCCCAGCATTTT.

This chain connects TRBV19 to TRBJ1-4, with 7 bases lining up with TRBD1. Germline V gene data show CDR1 as LNHDA and CDR2 as SQIVND (reference sequence). J lost 12 bases, V lost 3 bases, and 10 bases had no gene match. The CDR3 has 14 amino acids. The CDR3 DNA is TGTGCCAGTAGTATTGCAGGGGGGGAAACGGAACTGTTTTTT. It codes for CASSIAGGETELFF.

This clone was detected many times. Other DNA sequences within the sample encode an identical CDR3. This chain links TRBV30 with TRBJ2-2, with 7 nucleotides matching TRBD1. CDR1 and CDR2 from the germline V gene are GTSNPN and SVGIG (reference sequence). The CDR3 runs to 15 residues. With 2 bases clipped from V and 6 bases from J, the junction kept 9 bases outside the gene matches. The CDR3 region has the DNA TGTGCCTGGAGTATGACGACAGGGCGTCCCGGGGAGCTGTTTTTT. Translation: CAWSMTTGRPGELFF.